The table lists the clone carrying this T cell receptor (beta chain) with many counts. Its antigen remains unknown. Regarding time point: patch test 1, 2 weeks after DPC sensitization. The treatment here: therapeutic diphenylcyclopropenone sensitization with weekly scalp DPC. The data are from a study of human T cells and chemical hapten exposure. Looking at the study overall: During the roughly 25-week study period, patients had diphenylcyclopropenone applied to the scalp every week. Enrolled patients were predominantly female and had alopecia areata, totalis or universalis. Findings and limits, study-wide: Expanded TCRs showed more large CDR3 clusters than pre-sensitization or healthy control sets. Unchanged with DPC sensitization were TCRs above 1 in 1000 frequency.

TCRdb independently ran MiXCR on the RACE reads; one entry per CDR3 protein. Here the sample spans under 450,000 distinct CDR3 sequences, roughly 4.8% being singletons. The sequences come from whole blood, collected in connection with sensitization to the hapten diphenylcyclopropenone (DPC). This clonotype was sampled from a woman between 45 and 60 years old with alopecia areata. Some clones in this sample may be carry-over from other donors' samples.

The CDR3 DNA is TGCAGCGTTGGGGACGGGACAGGGGGCAATCAGCCCCAGCATTTT. Residues: CSVGDGTGGNQPQHF. The chain has TRBV29-1 and TRBJ1-5; 10 nucleotides agree with TRBD1. The CDR3 has 15 residues. After removal of 4 bases from V and 2 bases from J, the junction contained 5 bases not matched to a gene. Germline values: CDR1 SQVTM, CDR2 ANQGSEA. The whole variable domain, remainder taken from reference TRBV29-1 and TRBJ1-5, is SAVISQKPSRDICQRGTSLTIQCQVDSQVTMMFWYRQQPGQSLTLIATANQGSEATYESGFVIDKFPISRPNLTFSTLTVSNMSPEDSSIYLCSVGDGTGGNQPQHFGDGTRLSIL.